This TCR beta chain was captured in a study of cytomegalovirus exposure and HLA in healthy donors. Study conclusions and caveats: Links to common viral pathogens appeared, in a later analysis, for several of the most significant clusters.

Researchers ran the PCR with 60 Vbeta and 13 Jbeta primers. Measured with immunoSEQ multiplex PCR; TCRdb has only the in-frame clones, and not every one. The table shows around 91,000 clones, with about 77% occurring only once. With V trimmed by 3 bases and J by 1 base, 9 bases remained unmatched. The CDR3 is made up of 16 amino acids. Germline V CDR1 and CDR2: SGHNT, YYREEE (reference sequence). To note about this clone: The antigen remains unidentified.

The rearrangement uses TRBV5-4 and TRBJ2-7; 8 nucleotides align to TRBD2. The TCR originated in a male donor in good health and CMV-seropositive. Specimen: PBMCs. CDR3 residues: CASSWGGRLGSYEQYF. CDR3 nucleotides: TGTGCCAGCAGCTGGGGCGGGAGGTTAGGGTCCTACGAGCAGTACTTC.